This is a list of T cell receptor beta chains from one sample in a study of T-cell reconstitution after alpha-beta-depleted transplantation in children. TCRdb re-derived calls from the PCR reads in MiXCR, one entry per CDR3 protein. Of 300,000 to 400,000 distinct CDR3 sequences listed, 16% are singletons. The source material was PBMCs, mostly from graft donor cells, sampled 360 days after TCRalphabeta/CD19-depleted stem cell transplant. The source is a male patient aged 2 to 10 who had a stem cell transplant for acute lymphoblastic leukemia, so the T cells may come from the graft donor. CDR3s include the opening cysteine and the closing phenylalanine or tryptophan. The D gene is left open where the match is weak. Size is omitted from some rows. Given values are once, few, many or a class for expanded clones.

d_call	v_call	j_call	clone_size	cdr3_nt	cdr3_aa
-	TRBV29-1	TRBJ1-5	many	TGCAGCGTTGTAGTCGCGACAGGAGGGAATCAGCCCCAGCATTTT	CSVVVATGGNQPQHF
-	TRBV30	TRBJ1-1	-	TGTGCCTGGCGGGATTACACTGAAGCTTTCTTT	CAWRDYTEAFF
TRBD2	TRBV4-1	TRBJ2-3	many	TGCGCCAGCAGCCAAGATCTCTCCAGCGGGGCTAGCACAGATACGCAGTATTTT	CASSQDLSSGASTDTQYF
TRBD1	TRBV12-3/TRBV12-4	TRBJ1-5	many	TGTGCCAGCAGGTTGGGACAGGGAAAGCCCCAGCATTTT	CASRLGQGKPQHF
TRBD2	TRBV20-1	TRBJ2-3	few	TGCAGTGCTCTGAGCGGGAGGATGGCAGATACGCAGTATTTT	CSALSGRMADTQYF
TRBD2	TRBV5-1	TRBJ2-1	-	TGCGCCAGCAGCTTGGATGAGATAGCGGGAGCCTACAATGAGCAGTTCTTC	CASSLDEIAGAYNEQFF
-	TRBV6-5	TRBJ2-1	many	TGTGCCAGCAGTTACCGGACACAAGTGGCCTACAATGAGCAGTTCTTC	CASSYRTQVAYNEQFF
-	TRBV7-6	TRBJ2-7	-	TGTGCCAGCAGCGCCTCCCGCTACGAGCAGTACTTC	CASSASRYEQYF
TRBD2	TRBV12-3/TRBV12-4	TRBJ2-2	few	TGTGCCAGCAGGGCGGGACTAGCGGGAGACCGGGAGCTGTTTTTT	CASRAGLAGDRELFF
-	TRBV9	TRBJ2-4	many	TGTGCCAGCAGGGGGGATGGAACAGGACTACTCTTC	CASRGDGTGLLF
-	TRBV10-3	TRBJ2-3	-	TGTGCCATCCGGGGACTTGAAGTCTCGACAGATACGCAGTATTTT	CAIRGLEVSTDTQYF
TRBD1	TRBV5-4	TRBJ2-5	many	TGTGCCAGCAGCTACGGACAGGGGAAAGAGACCCAGTACTTC	CASSYGQGKETQYF
-	TRBV7-9	TRBJ1-3	-	TGTGCCAGCCAGGGCCACTCTGGAAACACCATATATTTT	CASQGHSGNTIYF
-	TRBV6-5	TRBJ1-2	few	TGTGCCAGCAGTTACTCCCCGGCTGGGTTCTATGGCTACACCTTC	CASSYSPAGFYGYTF
TRBD2	TRBV11-2	TRBJ2-7	many	TGTGCCAGCAGCTTACCTTTTCCGGGACTAGCGCGGATCTCCTACGAGCAGTACTTC	CASSLPFPGLARISYEQYF
TRBD1	TRBV12-3/TRBV12-4	TRBJ1-1	many	TGTGCCAGCACGCCGGACAGGGACCCATACGCCGTAGATGAAGCTTTCTTT	CASTPDRDPYAVDEAFF
-	TRBV12-3/TRBV12-4	TRBJ2-5	few	TGTGCCAGCAGTTTATTTCCCGTCTTGCTAGCGCCCCAAGAGACCCAGTACTTC	CASSLFPVLLAPQETQYF
-	TRBV12-3/TRBV12-4	TRBJ1-1	-	TGTGCCAGCAGCCCCCACGGCGCCAACACTGAAGCTTTCTTT	CASSPHGANTEAFF
-	TRBV12-3/TRBV12-4	TRBJ2-7	few	TGTGCCAGCAGTCCCCGTGTTAGCTCCTACGAGCAGTACTTC	CASSPRVSSYEQYF
-	TRBV29-1	TRBJ1-2	-	TGCAGCGTTGAAGACCCGGCTTATGGCTACACCTTC	CSVEDPAYGYTF
TRBD2	TRBV7-2	TRBJ2-1	many	TGTGCCAGCAGCTTAGCGCTCCTAGCGGGAAAGGACAATGAGCAGTTCTTC	CASSLALLAGKDNEQFF
-	TRBV27	TRBJ1-2	few	TGTGCCAGCAGTTGGGCAGGAAGATATGGCTACACCTTC	CASSWAGRYGYTF
-	TRBV6-2/TRBV6-3	TRBJ2-2	many	TGTGCCAGCAGTTACCTCCGGCGGAACACCGGGGAGCTGTTTTTT	CASSYLRRNTGELFF
TRBD1	TRBV7-9	TRBJ1-4	few	TGTGCCAGCAGTTCTCCGGGACAGCCTGAAAAACTGTTTTTT	CASSSPGQPEKLFF
-	TRBV5-1	TRBJ2-5	-	TGCGCCAGCGGCCCGGGCCCAGAAGAGACCCAGTACTTC	CASGPGPEETQYF
TRBD1	TRBV29-1	TRBJ2-5	many	TGCAGCGTTGAAGGGACAGGGGATAGGGAGACCCAGTACTTC	CSVEGTGDRETQYF
-	TRBV11-3	TRBJ2-3	many	TGTGCCAGCAGCTCCTCATTGGGGACGCAGTATTTT	CASSSSLGTQYF
TRBD1	TRBV7-4	TRBJ1-5	-	TGTGCCAGCAGCTTTCCTCAGGGGGATTATCAGCCCCAGCATTTT	CASSFPQGDYQPQHF
TRBD2	TRBV7-9	TRBJ2-7	-	TGTGCCAGCAGCTTCCCAGACTTGACTAGCGGGAGGACGTACTCCTACGAGCAGTACTTC	CASSFPDLTSGRTYSYEQYF
TRBD2	TRBV4-1	TRBJ2-7	-	TGCGCCAGCAGCCAACACGGACTAGCGGGAAACGAGCAGTACTTC	CASSQHGLAGNEQYF
TRBD2	TRBV12-3/TRBV12-4	TRBJ2-1	many	TGTGCCAGCAGTTTAGCGCTGGGGACTAGCGGGATTGCGTACAATGAGCAGTTCTTC	CASSLALGTSGIAYNEQFF
TRBD2	TRBV4-3	TRBJ2-3	-	TGCGCCAGCAGCCGCGGGGGACCGGAGGGTACGCAGTATTTT	CASSRGGPEGTQYF
TRBD2	TRBV13	TRBJ2-1	few	TGTGCCAGCAGCTCCTTAGCGGGAGCGGGTTATGAGCAGTTCTTC	CASSSLAGAGYEQFF
-	TRBV4-1	TRBJ2-7	few	TGCGCCAGCAGCCAATACAGGTTTAGCGAGCAGTACTTC	CASSQYRFSEQYF
-	TRBV5-1	TRBJ2-7	many	TGCGCCAGCAGCCGGCCTCACGGGGAGCAGTACTTC	CASSRPHGEQYF
-	TRBV29-1	TRBJ2-3	few	TGCAGCGTTGAATCAGGGAGCACAGATACGCAGTATTTT	CSVESGSTDTQYF
-	TRBV4-1	TRBJ2-2	-	TGCGCCAGCAGCCACACGGGACCCTGGGGTTCCGGGGAGCTGTTTTTT	CASSHTGPWGSGELFF
-	TRBV4-1	TRBJ2-7	few	TGCGCCAGCAGCCAAGAGTTCAGGATTCCCTACGAGCAGTACTTC	CASSQEFRIPYEQYF
-	TRBV6-2/TRBV6-3	TRBJ1-1	once	TGTGCCAGCAGTTACATTCTCCGACAGATGAACACTGAAGCTTTCTTT	CASSYILRQMNTEAFF
-	TRBV6-2/TRBV6-3	TRBJ1-1	-	TGTGCCAGCAGTTACGGCCCGGCAGGGCGTGGGAACACTGAAGCTTTCTTT	CASSYGPAGRGNTEAFF
-	TRBV4-1	TRBJ2-4	few	TGCGCCAGCAGCCAAGGCCGGGGGGCGGCAAACATTCAGTACTTC	CASSQGRGAANIQYF
-	TRBV27	TRBJ1-1	-	TGTGCCAGCAGTAGCCTCAGGGTGAACACTGAAGCTTTCTTT	CASSSLRVNTEAFF
-	TRBV5-1	TRBJ1-2	few	TGCGCCAGCAGCTTGTATCCGGGGGCAGATGGCTACACCTTC	CASSLYPGADGYTF
TRBD1	TRBV7-6	TRBJ1-5	-	TGTGCCAGCAGCGCTCAGGGGGGCAATCAGCCCCAGCATTTT	CASSAQGGNQPQHF
TRBD2	TRBV18	TRBJ2-7	few	TGTGCCAGCTCCCTTTTAGCGGGAGCCCGAACCTACGAGCAGTACTTC	CASSLLAGARTYEQYF
-	TRBV28	TRBJ1-5	-	TGTGCCAGCAGCCGAAGGGCCCTCAATCAGCCCCAGCATTTT	CASSRRALNQPQHF
-	TRBV29-1	TRBJ2-3	-	TGCAGCGTTGAAGTTTGGAGGTCCACAGATACGCAGTATTTT	CSVEVWRSTDTQYF
TRBD1	TRBV12-3/TRBV12-4	TRBJ2-1	many	TGTGCCAGCAGTTACAGGGGGCCCTCCTACAATGAGCAGTTCTTC	CASSYRGPSYNEQFF
-	TRBV11-2	TRBJ2-1	many	TGTGCCAGCAGCTTAACCGCAGACTACAATGAGCAGTTCTTC	CASSLTADYNEQFF
-	TRBV12-3/TRBV12-4	TRBJ1-1	-	TGTGCCAGCAGTTTAGGGGCTGCGAACACTGAAGCTTTCTTT	CASSLGAANTEAFF
-	TRBV20-1	TRBJ2-2	many	TGCAGTGCTAGACATCTGAACACCGGGGAGCTGTTTTTT	CSARHLNTGELFF
-	TRBV6-5	TRBJ1-1	-	TGTGCCAGCAGTTCAGTGCGATTGAACACTGAAGCTTTCTTT	CASSSVRLNTEAFF